The sequence of this T cell receptor beta chain was determined in a study of shared clonotypes between healthy human individuals. At the level of the study: A donor's plate count was three for CD4 naive and three for CD4 memory; CD8 naive had two and CD8 memory one.

Clones were read by immunoSEQ multiplex PCR, and TCRdb kept only the in-frame ones, dropping some. The table has 2,500,000 or so clones, around 94% seen once; the top ten hold around 0.14%. In regard to this clone: What it recognizes is unknown.

Germline CDR1 is SNHLY and CDR2 is FYNNEI. V lost 0 bases to trimming and J lost 7 bases, with 9 bases between them. The CDR3 totals 13 residues. CD45RA+ naive and CD45RA-negative memory subsets were separated from CD4+ cells. Study results and caveats: Blood was the only sampled material, and tissue repertoires likely differ.

The sequence was collected from a man younger than 30 in good health. The sequenced material came from naive CD4+ T cells sorted from blood. Subset noted: CD45RA+ positively selected. The chain links TRBV2 to TRBJ1-2; D is perhaps TRBD1 (5 bases). The DNA for the CDR3 is TGTGCCAGCAGTGAAGCGGGGGAAGGTGGCTACACCTTC. Translating it yields CASSEAGEGGYTF.